The next 21 T cell receptor beta chains were all read from a single sample in a study of PD-L1 blockade in urothelial cancer. Measured with immunoSEQ multiplex PCR; TCRdb has only the in-frame clones, and not every one. Seen here are some 76,000 clones, 85% to 90% observed once, and the top ten hold approximately 3.5%. The source was PBMCs, collected around atezolizumab (anti-PD-L1) treatment. All receptors come from a man aged 60-69 years with urothelial cancer.

This chain joins TRBV6-6 and TRBJ1-2; possibly TRBD1 for D (5 bases). Germline CDR1 is MNHNY and CDR2 is SVGAGI (reference sequence). The CDR3 spans 14 residues. Trimming removed 2 bases at V and 3 bases at J, with 10 bases between. CDR3 protein: CASSYDSWDYGYTF. CDR3 sequence (DNA): TGTGCCAGCAGTTACGACAGTTGGGACTATGGCTACACCTTC.

The J gene is TRBJ2-7, the V gene TRBV28, with TRBD1 matching 7 bases. The CDR3 contains 14 residues. The J segment lost 2 bases and the V segment lost 7 bases, leaving 8 bases of the junction unmatched. Germline CDR1 MDHEN, CDR2 SYDVKM. The CDR3 loop reads CASIQSGTAYEQYF. As DNA, the CDR3 is TGTGCCAGCATCCAATCCGGGACAGCCTACGAGCAGTACTTC. The variable domain in full, with the rest retrieved from reference TRBV28 and TRBJ2-7, is DVKVTQSSRYLVKRTGEKVFLECVQDMDHENMFWYRQDPGLGLRLIYFSYDVKMKEKGDIPEGYSVSREKKERFSLILESASTNQTSMYLCASIQSGTAYEQYFGPGTRLTVT.

The chain combines TRBV28 with TRBJ2-7; TRBD1 aligns across 11 bases. Germline V lookup: CDR1 MDHEN, CDR2 SYDVKM. This CDR3 region has 16 residues. The ends lost 4 bases at V and 1 base at J; junction bases unmatched: 6. The CDR3 sequence: CASSSPGTGGSYEQYF. Here the CDR3 DNA reads TGTGCCAGCAGTTCCCCCGGGACAGGGGGATCCTACGAGCAGTACTTC. The full variable domain, with the rest looked up from reference TRBV28 and TRBJ2-7, is DVKVTQSSRYLVKRTGEKVFLECVQDMDHENMFWYRQDPGLGLRLIYFSYDVKMKEKGDIPEGYSVSREKKERFSLILESASTNQTSMYLCASSSPGTGGSYEQYFGPGTRLTVT.

V is TRBV15 and J is TRBJ1-2, with D tentatively TRBD1 (5 bases). V was clipped by 0 bases and J by 8 bases, with 19 bases between them. CDR1 LNHNV and CDR2 YYDKDF come from the germline V gene (reference sequence). This CDR3 is 16 amino acids long. The CDR3, as DNA: TGTGCCACCAGCAGAGATCCCCCCCGCAGGGTGGAAGGCTACACCTTC. It specifies CATSRDPPRRVEGYTF. The full variable domain, rest sourced from reference TRBV15 and TRBJ1-2, is DAMVIQNPRYQVTQFGKPVTLSCSQTLNHNVMYWYQQKSSQAPKLLFHYYDKDFNNEADTPDNFQSRRPNTSFCFLDIRSPGLGDTAMYLCATSRDPPRRVEGYTFGSGTRLTVV.

This clone came up once. The rearrangement uses TRBV5-4 and TRBJ2-3, with 10 bases that match TRBD2. Per the germline V gene, CDR1 is SGHNT and CDR2 is YYREEE (reference sequence). The CDR3 covers 15 residues. V lost 4 bases, J lost 2 bases, and 4 bases stayed unmatched. CDR3 nucleotides: TGTGCCAGCAGCGTAGGACTAGCGGTCACAGATACGCAGTATTTT. Its protein product is CASSVGLAVTDTQYF.

The chain combines TRBV13 with TRBJ2-2; TRBD2 aligns across 8 bases. This CDR3 spans 17 amino acids. Trimming removed 5 bases from V and 3 bases from J; junction bases left unmatched: 11. Germline CDR1 is PRHDT and CDR2 is FYEKMQ (reference sequence). Here the CDR3 DNA reads TGTGCCAGCAGCCGGTTTTCTCGGGGGGGCGACACCGGGGAGCTGTTTTTT. Its translation: CASSRFSRGGDTGELFF. The full variable domain, in which reference TRBV13 and TRBJ2-2 provide the parts outside the CDR3, is AAGVIQSPRHLIKEKRETATLKCYPIPRHDTVYWYQQGPGQDPQFLISFYEKMQSDKGSIPDRFSAQQFSDYHSELNMSSLELGDSALYFCASSRFSRGGDTGELFFGEGSRLTVL.

This rearrangement joins TRBV2 to TRBJ1-1, with D unresolved. Germline V gene data show CDR1 as SNHLY and CDR2 as FYNNEI. The CDR3 length is 15 residues. V lost 2 bases and J lost 1, with 11 bases in between. The CDR3 nucleotides are TGTGCCAGCAGTGAACAGTACCCAGGGAACACTGAAGCTTTCTTT. Translating it yields CASSEQYPGNTEAFF.

This rearrangement joins TRBV28 to TRBJ2-3; D is uncertain. V was cut by 3 bases and J by 2 bases, with 9 bases left in between. The CDR3 covers 14 residues. In germline, CDR1 is MDHEN, CDR2 SYDVKM. CDR3 sequence: CASSFGLPTDTQYF. DNA for the CDR3: TGTGCCAGCAGTTTTGGTCTACCCACAGATACGCAGTATTTT.

This chain joins TRBV2 and TRBJ1-6, with D uncertain. Germline V gene lookup returns CDR1 SNHLY and CDR2 FYNNEI. This CDR3 region has 14 residues. V was shortened by 7 bases and J by 0 bases, with 7 bases between the two germline ends. The CDR3 sequence: CASTSSSYNSPLHF. DNA of the CDR3: TGTGCCAGCACCTCGAGCTCCTATAATTCACCCCTCCACTTT.

The V and J genes are TRBV19 and TRBJ2-1, with 13 bases that match TRBD2. V dropped 9 bases and J dropped 9; count of bases not matched to a gene: 11. The germline V gene encodes CDR1 LNHDA and CDR2 SQIVND (reference sequence). The CDR3 is 15 amino acids. CDR3 sequence: CARTTLAGGQGEQFF. CDR3 coding DNA: TGTGCCAGGACGACACTAGCGGGGGGGCAGGGTGAGCAGTTCTTC.

This clone was detected many times. The rearrangement joins TRBV5-6 to TRBJ2-2; D might be TRBD2 (5 bases). Germline V gene lookup returns CDR1 SGHDT and CDR2 YYEEEE. V was clipped by 4 bases and J by 0 bases, with 13 bases between them. CDR3 length equals 16 residues. CDR3 region: CASSPWEFANTGELFF. CDR3 nucleotide sequence: TGTGCCAGCAGCCCCTGGGAGTTCGCGAACACCGGGGAGCTGTTTTTT.

There are a few counts of this clone. V is TRBV20-1 and J is TRBJ1-1; D is unclear. The CDR3 extends over 11 amino acids. V was trimmed by 3 bases and J by 0 bases, leaving 2 bases between them. Germline values: CDR1 DFQATT, CDR2 SNEGSKA (reference sequence). The DNA of the CDR3 is TGCAGTGCTAGCTTGAACACTGAAGCTTTCTTT. Translating it yields CSASLNTEAFF.

J is TRBJ2-6 and V is TRBV19, with 8 bases lining up with TRBD1. Germline CDR1 is LNHDA and CDR2 is SQIVND (reference sequence). The V segment lost 5 bases and the J segment 1 base; nucleotides outside the gene matches: 7. This CDR3 is 17 amino acids long. The CDR3 reads CASSLGRGQSGANVLTF. CDR3 bases: TGTGCCAGTAGTCTGGGCAGGGGGCAATCTGGGGCCAACGTCCTGACTTTC.

The genes are TRBV6-6 and TRBJ1-5; tentative D call: TRBD1 (6 bases). CDR1 MNHNY and CDR2 SVGAGI come from the germline V gene (reference sequence). The V and J ends lost 5 bases and 7 bases respectively, with 21 bases between them. This CDR3 comprises 16 residues. The CDR3 bases are TGTGCCAGCAGTCGCGAACAAGTAACAGGGTACCAGCCCCAGCATTTT. Encoded protein: CASSREQVTGYQPQHF.

This clone was recorded only once. The CDR3 DNA sequence: TGTGCCAGCAGCGTAGCTTCTAGCGGAGGGACCCAGTACTTC. Translating it yields CASSVASSGGTQYF. The chain combines TRBV9 with TRBJ2-5, with TRBD2 matching over 7 bases. The ends lost 0 bases at V and 7 bases at J; junction bases unmatched: 6. This CDR3 contains 14 residues. Germline V gene data show CDR1 as SGDLS and CDR2 as YYNGEE.

This sequence joins TRBV6-6 and TRBJ1-1, with a weak D call TRBD1 (6 bases). CDR1 is MNHNY, CDR2 SVGAGI, per germline (reference sequence). V lost 5 bases to trimming and J lost 1 base, with 14 bases between them. The CDR3 length is 15 residues. CDR3 loop: CASSARARGNTEAFF. The CDR3 bases are TGTGCCAGCAGTGCGCGGGCCAGGGGGAACACTGAAGCTTTCTTT.

The V and J genes are TRBV14 and TRBJ1-3, with no clear D. Germline loops: CDR1 SGHDN, CDR2 FVKESK. The CDR3 sequence is 18 residues long. V was cut by 0 bases and J by 0 bases, with 15 bases left in between. DNA of the CDR3: TGTGCCAGCAGCCAAGAAGGAGGAGTCAGATACTCTGGAAACACCATATATTTT. Its translation is CASSQEGGVRYSGNTIYF.

This clone was counted a few times. The chain recombines TRBV14 with TRBJ2-2; 9 positions match TRBD1. The CDR3 totals 14 residues. Unmatched junction bases numbered 2, after V lost 4 bases and J lost 5 bases. Germline CDR1 is SGHDN and CDR2 is FVKESK. The CDR3 loop is CASSRDRATGELFF. CDR3 sequence (DNA): TGTGCCAGCAGCCGGGACAGGGCGACCGGGGAGCTGTTTTTT.

The genes are TRBV4-1 and TRBJ2-7, with D possibly TRBD2 on 6 matching bases. Trimming took off 0 bases at V and 2 bases at J, with 14 bases between the two ends. CDR1 is MGHRA and CDR2 is YSYEKL in the germline V gene. The CDR3 consists of 16 residues. CDR3 residues: CASSQDLSGAAYEQYF. The CDR3 DNA follows: TGCGCCAGCAGCCAAGATTTGTCGGGAGCCGCCTACGAGCAGTACTTC.

The chain links TRBV6-5 to TRBJ1-6, with D hard to call. Trimming removed 2 bases at V and 4 bases at J, with 9 bases between. This CDR3 is 15 amino acids long. Germline V gives CDR1 MNHEY, CDR2 SVGAGI. CDR3 loop: CASSYVGLYNSPLHF. CDR3 nucleotide sequence: TGTGCCAGCAGTTACGTTGGACTGTATAATTCACCCCTCCACTTT.

The V and J genes are TRBV18 and TRBJ2-1, with TRBD1 matching 9 bases. The junction had 5 bases not matched to a gene; V was cut back by 5 bases and J by 0 bases. Germline V gene sequence: CDR1 KGHSH, CDR2 LQKENI. This CDR3 has 16 residues. The CDR3 protein is CASSSGQGSSYNEQFF. The DNA of the CDR3 is TGTGCCAGCTCATCCGGACAGGGGAGCTCCTACAATGAGCAGTTCTTC.